These 32 T cell receptor beta chains came from one sample sequenced in a study of shared clonotypes between healthy human individuals. Clones were sequenced by immunoSEQ multiplex PCR, and TCRdb holds only the in-frame ones, with some missing. The sample consists of 2 million to 2.5 million clones, roughly 96% of them appearing once. Sequenced sample: naive CD4+ T cells sorted from blood. Subset meaning: CD45RA+ positively selected. These receptors all come from a man in his late teens or twenties in good health.

The chain has TRBV21-1 and TRBJ1-5; the table's D call, TRBD1, was not checked against the DNA. TRBV21-1 is reported as a pseudogene. This CDR3 region has 16 residues. CDR3 amino acids: CASSIETGQGNQPQHF. Written as DNA, the CDR3 is TGTGCCAGCAGCATAGAGACGGGACAGGGCAATCAGCCCCAGCATTTT.

This chain joins TRBV11-2 and TRBJ2-1; D is uncertain. The CDR3 consists of 15 residues. V was cut by 0 bases and J by 0 bases, with 6 bases left in between. The germline gives CDR1 SGHAT, CDR2 FQNNGV. CDR3 in amino acids: CASSLDWFSYNEQFF. CDR3 coding DNA: TGTGCCAGCAGCTTAGACTGGTTCTCCTACAATGAGCAGTTCTTC.

This chain joins TRBV7-2 and TRBJ2-7; 7 bases match TRBD2. After removal of 4 bases from V and 0 bases from J, the junction contained 3 bases not matched to a gene. The CDR3 is 14 residues long. Germline CDR1 reads SGHTA; CDR2 reads FQGNSA. The CDR3 reads CASSSGLPSYEQYF. The DNA of the CDR3 is TGTGCCAGCAGCTCGGGACTACCCTCCTACGAGCAGTACTTC.

The chain is built from TRBV6-5 and TRBJ2-7; no definite D call. The CDR3 is 16 amino acids. Looked up from germline, CDR1 is MNHEY and CDR2 is SVGAGI. V lost 1 base to trimming and J lost 3 bases, with 16 bases between them. CDR3 in DNA: TGTGCCAGCAGTTACTTCCCTCTGGATCGGAGCTACGAGCAGTACTTC. This gives the protein CASSYFPLDRSYEQYF.

This chain connects TRBV10-2 to TRBJ1-1, with a possible D match to TRBD1 (6 bases). Trimming cost V 6 bases and J 2 bases, with 10 bases left between them. The length of the CDR3 is 13 residues. Germline lookup yields CDR1 WSHSY and CDR2 SAAADI. The CDR3 protein is CASREGGNTEAFF. CDR3 sequence (DNA): TGCGCCAGCAGGGAAGGGGGTAACACTGAAGCTTTCTTT.

The chain carries TRBV4-1 and TRBJ2-2; no firm D call. The V and J ends lost 4 bases and 3 bases respectively, with 9 bases between them. This CDR3 is 14 amino acids long. Germline CDR1 MGHRA, CDR2 YSYEKL. The CDR3 bases are TGCGCCAGCAGCCTTTTAGAGTACACCGGGGAGCTGTTTTTT. Its translation: CASSLLEYTGELFF.

The chain carries TRBV6-1 and TRBJ1-5; 8 bases align to TRBD1. The CDR3 has 17 amino acids. Germline V lookup: CDR1 MNHNS, CDR2 SASEGT. The J segment lost 6 bases and the V segment lost 0 bases, leaving 10 bases of the junction unmatched. Here the CDR3 DNA reads TGTGCCAGCAGTGAAGCGTTCAGGGGGCTGATAGGTCAGCCCCAGCATTTT. This codes for CASSEAFRGLIGQPQHF.

This sequence joins TRBV7-2 and TRBJ2-7; 8 bases map to TRBD1. The length of the CDR3 is 14 residues. V shed 7 bases, J shed 2 bases, and the junction held 7 bases outside the gene matches. The V gene's germline CDR1 is SGHTA and CDR2 FQGNSA. CDR3 nucleotide sequence: TGTGCCAGCACTAATACAGGGGGTCCCTACGAGCAGTACTTC. It specifies CASTNTGGPYEQYF.

The rearrangement joins TRBV13 to TRBJ2-7, with a tentative D call TRBD1 (5 bases). The CDR3 is 14 residues long. Germline CDR1 reads PRHDT; CDR2 reads FYEKMQ (reference sequence). V was clipped by 3 bases and J by 4 bases, with 13 bases between them. CDR3: CASSFRASLYEQYF. CDR3 in DNA: TGTGCCAGCAGCTTCAGGGCCAGTCTTTACGAGCAGTACTTC.

This chain connects TRBV4-3 to TRBJ1-2, with 9 bases matching TRBD1. Per the germline V gene, CDR1 is LGHNA and CDR2 is YSLEER. V lost 3 bases and J lost 4; bases outside the gene matches: 9. There are 16 residues in the CDR3. This CDR3 is CASSQAGTGIIYGYTF. The CDR3 nucleotides read TGCGCCAGCAGCCAGGCCGGGACAGGGATCATCTATGGCTACACCTTC.

The CDR3 reads CASRPQGIGNQPQHF. In DNA form, the CDR3 reads TGTGCCAGCAGGCCTCAGGGGATAGGCAATCAGCCCCAGCATTTT. This chain joins TRBV27 and TRBJ1-5, with D possibly being TRBD1 (6 bases). This CDR3 comprises 15 residues. Germline V gene sequence: CDR1 MNHEY, CDR2 SMNVEV (reference sequence). Trimming removed 6 bases at V and 2 bases at J, with 14 bases between.

The rearrangement uses TRBV6-5 and TRBJ1-1, with D tentatively TRBD1 (5 bases). Germline V gene sequence: CDR1 MNHEY, CDR2 SVGAGI. V dropped 0 bases and J dropped 7 bases, with 9 bases sitting between them. This CDR3 has 13 residues. As DNA, the CDR3 is TGTGCCAGCAGTTACTCCCCCAGGGTTGAAGCTTTCTTT. It specifies CASSYSPRVEAFF.

V is TRBV5-6 and J is TRBJ2-7, with 14 bases lining up with TRBD2. CDR1 is SGHDT, CDR2 YYEEEE, per germline. V dropped 4 bases and J dropped 7; count of bases not matched to a gene: 7. The CDR3 has 15 amino acids. CDR3 sequence: CASSRRTSGGIEQYF. CDR3 nucleotide sequence: TGTGCCAGCAGCCGAAGGACTAGCGGGGGGATAGAGCAGTACTTC.

This chain uses TRBV7-2 with TRBJ2-2; 7 bases are a match to TRBD1. Germline lookup yields CDR1 SGHTA and CDR2 FQGNSA. The CDR3 runs to 14 residues. V lost 8 bases, J lost 7 bases, and 10 bases stayed unmatched. The chain's CDR3 is CASGRGQPGGELFF. The CDR3 DNA follows: TGTGCCAGCGGAAGGGGACAGCCGGGCGGGGAGCTGTTTTTT.

This chain uses TRBV5-6 with TRBJ2-2; D is perhaps TRBD2 (5 bases). This CDR3 comprises 16 residues. Germline-derived CDR1 and CDR2 are SGHDT and YYEEEE. V lost 2 bases and J 5 bases, leaving 16 bases between the germline ends. CDR3 nucleotides: TGTGCCAGCAGCTTCGTTCTTGGGAGCGGTACCGGGGAGCTGTTTTTT. As protein: CASSFVLGSGTGELFF.

About this clone itself: Distinct nucleotide sequences in the sample also encode this CDR3. The V call is TRBV6-1, the J call TRBJ1-3; D is undetermined. Germline V gene data show CDR1 as MNHNS and CDR2 as SASEGT. The CDR3 is made up of 14 amino acids. V dropped 3 bases and J dropped 0 bases, with 6 bases sitting between them. In nucleotides, the CDR3 is TGTGCCAGCAGTGAGGAAGACTCTGGAAACACCATATATTTT. Protein: CASSEEDSGNTIYF.

The sample holds a few counts of this clone. The chain links TRBV2 to TRBJ1-1; no clear D gene. Between the trimmed V and J ends, which lost 2 bases and 1 base, there was a span of 17 bases. CDR1 is SNHLY and CDR2 is FYNNEI in the germline V gene. There are 17 residues in the CDR3. Written as DNA, the CDR3 is TGTGCCAGCAGTGAACGTTTTCCCTGGGTTGGGAACACTGAAGCTTTCTTT. Protein: CASSERFPWVGNTEAFF.

The chain links TRBV25-1 to TRBJ1-4, with D unclear. Per germline, CDR1 MGHDK and CDR2 SYGVNS. V was shortened by 3 bases and J by 5 bases, with 13 bases between the two germline ends. The CDR3 is made up of 15 amino acids. The CDR3 nucleotides read TGTGCCAGCAGTGACCCCCTTGCCGGAAATGAAAAACTGTTTTTT. The encoded protein is CASSDPLAGNEKLFF.

The gene calls are TRBV6-5 and TRBJ2-1; no firm D call. Germline assignment: CDR1 MNHEY and CDR2 SVGAGI. V lost 2 bases to trimming and J lost 8 bases, with 16 bases between them. This CDR3 has 15 amino acids. CDR3 nucleotides: TGTGCCAGCAGTTACACTTCAGCCCCCGCGCATGAGCAGTTCTTC. Protein product: CASSYTSAPAHEQFF.

This clone appeared a single time. The V call is TRBV5-1, the J call TRBJ2-1, with 12 bases lining up with TRBD2. Germline CDR1 SGHRS, CDR2 YFSETQ. This CDR3 region has 16 residues. V lost 3 bases and J lost 6; bases outside the gene matches: 7. CDR3: CASSSTLAGGPNEQFF. CDR3 DNA: TGCGCCAGCAGCTCCACTCTAGCGGGGGGGCCCAATGAGCAGTTCTTC.

Only one count was recorded for this clone. The chain carries TRBV11-2 and TRBJ2-7, with TRBD2 matching over 10 bases. Trimming cost V 5 bases and J 3 bases; bases outside gene matches: 4. Germline CDR1 and CDR2: SGHAT and FQNNGV. The CDR3 has 14 residues. The CDR3 DNA sequence: TGTGCCAGCAGCACACTAGCGGGGCACTACGAGCAGTACTTC. Its protein product is CASSTLAGHYEQYF.

V gene TRBV7-6 combines with J gene TRBJ2-3, with D tentatively TRBD1 or TRBD2 (6 bases each). Trimming stripped 2 bases from V and 3 bases from J, with 9 bases between. This CDR3 spans 14 amino acids. Germline V gene data show CDR1 as SGHVS and CDR2 as FNYEAQ. The CDR3 region has the DNA TGTGCCAGCAGCTTAAAGGGGGGAACAGATACGCAGTATTTT. The encoded protein is CASSLKGGTDTQYF.

J is TRBJ2-7 and V is TRBV10-3; TRBD2 matches at 9 bases. There are 15 residues in the CDR3. V lost 3 bases to trimming and J lost 5 bases; unmatched junction nucleotides: 8. The V gene's germline CDR1 is ENHRY and CDR2 SYGVKD. The DNA of the CDR3 is TGTGCCATCAGTGACTTAGCGGGAGTGGTACACGAGCAGTACTTC. It yields the protein CAISDLAGVVHEQYF.

V usage is TRBV9 and J usage is TRBJ2-6; 7 nucleotides agree with TRBD1. The length of the CDR3 is 16 residues. Germline assignment: CDR1 SGDLS and CDR2 YYNGEE. J was trimmed by 3 bases and V by 0 bases; bases with no gene match: 3. The CDR3 DNA follows: TGTGCCAGCAGCGTAGGAGGGGGCGGTGGGGCCAACGTCCTGACTTTC. Protein: CASSVGGGGGANVLTF.

V and J are TRBV27 and TRBJ2-1; maybe TRBD2 (6 bases). This CDR3 contains 17 residues. Per germline, CDR1 MNHEY and CDR2 SMNVEV (reference sequence). The germline V and J ends were trimmed by 3 bases and 4 bases, with 19 bases remaining between them. The CDR3 nucleotides read TGTGCCAGCAGTTTTCTCTTTGGCGGGGAGCGTTACAATGAGCAGTTCTTC. Translation: CASSFLFGGERYNEQFF.

With respect to this clone: Other nucleotide sequences in the sample specify the same CDR3. The chain has TRBV6-5 and TRBJ1-1; D is unclear. The CDR3 is made up of 11 amino acids. Germline V gives CDR1 MNHEY, CDR2 SVGAGI. Between the trimmed V and J ends, which lost 5 bases and 2 bases, there was a span of 3 bases. The CDR3 nucleotides read TGTGCCAGCAGTCGTAACACTGAAGCTTTCTTT. Translation: CASSRNTEAFF.

The genes are TRBV28 and TRBJ1-5; D perhaps matches TRBD1 (6 bases). Germline V CDR1 and CDR2: MDHEN, SYDVKM. The CDR3 is 13 amino acids. The V end lost 10 bases, the J end lost 4 bases, and 14 bases lay between the germline ends. As DNA, the CDR3 is TGTGCCAACCAACAGGGACCGAATCAGCCCCAGCATTTT. Encoded protein: CANQQGPNQPQHF.

The V call is TRBV7-2, the J call TRBJ1-2, with 8 positions matching TRBD1. With 2 bases clipped from V and 6 bases from J, the junction kept 5 bases outside the gene matches. Germline lookup yields CDR1 SGHTA and CDR2 FQGNSA. The CDR3 loop spans 14 amino acids. In DNA, the CDR3 is TGTGCCAGCAGCTTACGGACAGGGACGGATGGCTACACCTTC. Translating it yields CASSLRTGTDGYTF.

The chain has TRBV6-1 and TRBJ2-7, with D possibly TRBD2 on 7 matching bases. Trimming stripped 8 bases from V and 4 bases from J, with 15 bases between. The CDR3 is 13 residues long. Germline lookup yields CDR1 MNHNS and CDR2 SASEGT. DNA of the CDR3: TGTGCCAGCTCTCATCGGGGGGCGTACGAGCAGTACTTC. The encoded protein is CASSHRGAYEQYF.

The chain carries TRBV9 and TRBJ2-2; the match to TRBD2 covers 7 bases. The V segment lost 4 bases and the J segment 3 bases; nucleotides outside the gene matches: 9. The CDR3 sequence is 16 residues long. Per the germline V gene, CDR1 is SGDLS and CDR2 is YYNGEE. This CDR3 reads CASSRRLALDTGELFF. CDR3 in DNA: TGTGCCAGCAGCCGAAGACTAGCCCTCGACACCGGGGAGCTGTTTTTT.

The rearrangement links TRBV11-2 to TRBJ2-2, with a possible D match to TRBD1 (6 bases). CDR1 is SGHAT and CDR2 is FQNNGV in the germline V gene. The CDR3 totals 18 residues. The V end lost 5 bases, the J end lost 1 base, and 20 bases lay between the germline ends. The CDR3 DNA sequence: TGTGCCAGCAGCCCTTCTCGGTGGGACATTGGGAACACCGGGGAGCTGTTTTTT. This sequence encodes CASSPSRWDIGNTGELFF.

This clone came up once. The chain carries TRBV21-1 and TRBJ2-7; TRBD1 is taken as the D call from the table, unchecked against the DNA. TRBV21-1 is deemed a pseudogene. This CDR3 has 16 amino acids. The CDR3 loop reads CASSENNRVPSYEQYF. The CDR3 DNA is TGTGCCAGCAGCGAGAACAACAGGGTGCCCTCCTACGAGCAGTACTTC.